This T cell receptor beta chain comes out of a study of Graves' ophthalmopathy and Graves' hyperthyroidism. Findings of the study overall: Distinction of ophthalmopathy from stable hyperthyroidism by a 13-signature model reached approximately 90% sensitivity and 75% to 83% specificity.

Among the exclusions were patients with other autoimmune diseases, uncontrolled infections, pregnancy or lactation. Germline assignment: CDR1 SEHNR and CDR2 FQNEAQ (reference sequence). The CDR3 length is 15 residues. The V gene lost 6 bases and the J gene lost 2 bases, with 17 bases spanning the gap. The study amplified TCR beta CDR3 regions using RNA transcripts. An initial RT-PCR round employing HTBI primers preceded a second-round multiplex PCR. Using its own MiXCR run on the multiplex PCR reads, TCRdb lists one record per CDR3 protein. The sample yields approximately 700,000 distinct CDR3 sequences, roughly 40% seen once. This clonotype was seen a handful of times. Its antigen is as yet unknown.

The chain combines TRBV7-9 with TRBJ2-7, with D possibly being TRBD1 (5 bases). The sequenced sample consisted of peripheral blood. This receptor was obtained from an adult man with Graves' ophthalmopathy. CDR3 DNA: TGTGCCAGCAGTCGCAACAGGCCGAACCCCTACGAGCAGTACTTC. Translated: CASSRNRPNPYEQYF.